Listed below are T cell receptor beta chains from one sample, sequenced in a study of blood T cell repertoires in COVID-19. Only in-frame clones appear in the TCRdb table, and some are missing; sequencing was by immunoSEQ multiplex PCR. In the table there are 140,000 to 150,000 clones, around 82% of which are singletons. The specimen was peripheral blood. These receptors all come from a human donor in a cohort sampled during active COVID-19. Both conserved end residues are part of each CDR3. The D gene is left open where the match is weak. Rows may omit the clone size; those that give it use once, few, many or a size class.

v_gene	len	d_gene	j_gene	abundance	CDR3nt	CDR3aa
TRBV5-6	16	TRBD1	TRBJ1-6	.	TGTGCCAGCAGCTTGGGGGCTCAGGGGGCGGACTCACCCCTCCACTTT	CASSLGAQGADSPLHF
TRBV11-3	11	.	TRBJ1-1	.	TGTGCCAGCAGCTTACGTACTGAAGCTTTCTTT	CASSLRTEAFF
TRBV19	12	.	TRBJ1-1	.	TGTGCCAGTAAAAACAGGGACACTGAAGCTTTCTTT	CASKNRDTEAFF
TRBV6-5	13	.	TRBJ1-1	once	TGTGCCAGCGGGGGACCGGACAGAACTGAAGCTTTCTTT	CASGGPDRTEAFF
TRBV7-3	14	TRBD1	TRBJ2-5	few	TGTGCCAGCAGCCTCCGGACAGGGGACGAGACCCAGTACTTC	CASSLRTGDETQYF
TRBV19	14	TRBD1	TRBJ1-2	few	TGTGCCAGTAGCTTGGGACAGGGAGACTATGGCTACACCTTC	CASSLGQGDYGYTF
TRBV24-1	12	.	TRBJ1-4	.	TGTGCCACCAGTGATCCCCGGGGTAAGCTGTTTTTT	CATSDPRGKLFF
TRBV7-2	15	.	TRBJ2-3	.	TGTGCCAGCAGCTTAGGGACTCGCTCCACAGATACGCAGTATTTT	CASSLGTRSTDTQYF
TRBV5-4	16	TRBD2	TRBJ2-1	.	TGTGCCAGCAGCCCCCAGACTAGCGGGGGATACAATGAGCAGTTCTTC	CASSPQTSGGYNEQFF
TRBV6-2/TRBV6-3	14	.	TRBJ2-7	.	TGTGCCAGCAGTTACTTAGTGGGCAGCAGAGCGCAGTACTTC	CASSYLVGSRAQYF
TRBV30	13	TRBD1	TRBJ2-5	.	TGTGCCTTAGGGACAGGGGGACAAGAGACCCAGTACTTC	CALGTGGQETQYF
TRBV9	15	TRBD2	TRBJ2-3	.	TGTGCCAGCAGCGGTAGCGGGAGGGCCGCTGATACGCAGTATTTT	CASSGSGRAADTQYF
TRBV5-8	14	.	TRBJ1-5	.	TGTGCCAGCACCAAGAGGGGGATTGGTCAGCCCCAGCATTTT	CASTKRGIGQPQHF
TRBV4-3	14	.	TRBJ1-1	.	TGCGCCAGCAGCCAAGATTCGACAGAGAGGGAAGCTTTCTTT	CASSQDSTEREAFF
TRBV6-2/TRBV6-3	15	TRBD1	TRBJ1-2	.	TGTGCCAGCAGTTACTCGAGAGGGACAGGGGTCGGCTACACCTTC	CASSYSRGTGVGYTF
TRBV11-3	14	TRBD2	TRBJ2-5	.	TGTGCCAGCAGCTTCCGAGCGGGAGGAGAGACCCAGTACTTC	CASSFRAGGETQYF
TRBV19	14	.	TRBJ1-1	once	TGTGCCAGTAGTATCTTAGGAGGGAACACTGAAGCTTTCTTT	CASSILGGNTEAFF
TRBV7-2	17	.	TRBJ1-2	.	TGTGCCAGCAGCTTTTACCAGATGTCTGGAGCTAACTATGGCTACACCTTC	CASSFYQMSGANYGYTF
TRBV30	13	TRBD2	TRBJ2-1	.	TGTGCCCTTGGGAGGGAGAATTACAATGAGCAGTTCTTC	CALGRENYNEQFF
TRBV5-3	15	TRBD1	TRBJ1-4	.	TGTGCCAGAAGCTTGGAAAACATGGACAGGGGAAAACTGTTTTTT	CARSLENMDRGKLFF
TRBV19	18	TRBD2	TRBJ2-3	.	TGTGCCAGTAGTATATCTTCCGTTGGAGCGGGAGTTGAAGATACGCAGTATTTT	CASSISSVGAGVEDTQYF
TRBV6-6	14	TRBD2	TRBJ2-5	.	TGTGCCAGCAGTTACTACGGGACTAGCGGGACCCAGTACTTC	CASSYYGTSGTQYF
TRBV9	15	.	TRBJ1-6	.	TGTGCCAGCAGCGTACAGTCCTCCTATAATTCACCCCTCCACTTT	CASSVQSSYNSPLHF
TRBV19	14	.	TRBJ1-1	.	TGTGCCAGTAGTAACCTCACACCCAACACTGAAGCTTTCTTT	CASSNLTPNTEAFF
TRBV18	13	.	TRBJ2-1	.	TGTGCCAGCTCACCTCGGCTAGCCGTTTCATTGCTCTTC	CASSPRLAVSLLF
TRBV4-2	16	.	TRBJ2-7	.	TGTGCCAGCAGCCAAGCGGGGGGCCCCATCTCCTACGAGCAGTACTTC	CASSQAGGPISYEQYF
TRBV7-2	16	.	TRBJ1-3	.	TGTGCCAGCAGCGGCGTGGGGGGGAGCTCTGGAAACACCATATATTTT	CASSGVGGSSGNTIYF
TRBV19	14	.	TRBJ2-1	once	TGTGCCAGTAGTAGGTTAGCGCCAGGGGATGAGCAGTTCTTC	CASSRLAPGDEQFF
TRBV11-3	14	.	TRBJ1-2	.	TGTGCCAGCAGGGCGGGTGGGGACATCTATGGCTACACCTTC	CASRAGGDIYGYTF
TRBV7-8	14	.	TRBJ1-3	.	TGTGCCAGCAGCTCGAGGGGGTCTGGAAACACCATATATTTT	CASSSRGSGNTIYF
TRBV5-1	15	TRBD1	TRBJ1-2	once	TGCGCCAGCAGCTTTTCCGGACAGGGAATCTATGGCTACACCTTC	CASSFSGQGIYGYTF
TRBV4-1	14	.	TRBJ2-5	.	TGCGCCAGCAGCCAAGGCGGTTTAGGAGAGACCCAGTACTTC	CASSQGGLGETQYF
TRBV4-1	16	TRBD2	TRBJ2-5	.	TGCGCCAGCAGCCACCCACTAGCGGGGGGCCAAGAGACCCAGTACTTC	CASSHPLAGGQETQYF
TRBV11-2	11	.	TRBJ2-3	.	TGTGCCAGCAGCTTACTTGATACGCAGTATTTT	CASSLLDTQYF
TRBV5-1	13	.	TRBJ1-1	once	TGCGCCAGCAGCCTAATAGGGACATTGGAAGCTTTCTTT	CASSLIGTLEAFF
TRBV12-3/TRBV12-4	11	.	TRBJ2-3	.	TGTGCCAGCAGTCCTAAAGATACGCAGTATTTT	CASSPKDTQYF
TRBV7-3	14	.	TRBJ2-1	once	TGTGCCAGCAGTAGGTCAGGGGGGAACAATGAGCAGTTCTTC	CASSRSGGNNEQFF
TRBV5-1	14	TRBD1	TRBJ2-2	.	TGCGCCAGCAGCTACCGGACAGGGGTCGGGGAGCTGTTTTTT	CASSYRTGVGELFF
TRBV10-3	15	TRBD2	TRBJ2-3	.	TGTGCCATCAGTGGGAATGCGGGAGGGATAGATACGCAGTATTTT	CAISGNAGGIDTQYF
TRBV28	13	.	TRBJ2-1	once	TGTGCCAGCAGTTTTCAGGGGCGGAATGAGCAGTTCTTC	CASSFQGRNEQFF
TRBV2	14	TRBD1	TRBJ2-7	.	TGTGCCAGCAGACCGGGACAGGGGGCATACGAGCAGTACTTC	CASRPGQGAYEQYF
TRBV19	12	.	TRBJ1-2	.	TGTGCCACCAACGGAGGGTGGAGTGGCTACACCTTC	CATNGGWSGYTF
TRBV4-2	16	TRBD2	TRBJ2-3	.	TGTGCCAGCAGCCAAGCTCGAGCGGGGGGAACAGATACGCAGTATTTT	CASSQARAGGTDTQYF
TRBV11-2	16	.	TRBJ2-3	.	TGTGCCAGCAGCGGAGGGGTATGGAATAGCACAGATACGCAGTATTTT	CASSGGVWNSTDTQYF
TRBV27	16	.	TRBJ1-1	.	TGTGCCAGCAAGACGACCCCTAGACAGGTGAACACTGAAGCTTTCTTT	CASKTTPRQVNTEAFF